This T cell receptor (beta chain) was retrieved from a study of shared clonotypes between healthy human individuals. Comment on this clone: As yet, its antigen is unknown.

The CDR3 covers 16 residues. CDR1 SGDLS and CDR2 YYNGEE come from the germline V gene. The germline V and J ends were trimmed by 2 bases and 5 bases, with 17 bases remaining between them. Each unsorted PBMC replicate got 300 ng genomic DNA, approximately 29,000 genomes. The protocol was immunoSEQ multiplex PCR, while the TCRdb copy is restricted to in-frame clones and leaves out a portion. The table has about 510,000 clones, around 74% seen once. Whole-study findings and limits: Exclusively blood specimens were collected; tissue repertoires likely differ. Genetic and exposure-history diversity was limited by the small donor number.

The sequence derives from a woman in her forties in good health. Some clones in this sample may be carry-over from other donors' samples. Sequenced material: PBMCs. This rearrangement joins TRBV9 to TRBJ1-3; TRBD1 is a possible D gene (5 bases). The CDR3 protein is CASSVDPGKTRNTIYF. CDR3 sequence (DNA): TGTGCCAGCAGCGTCGATCCAGGGAAAACTAGAAACACCATATATTTT.